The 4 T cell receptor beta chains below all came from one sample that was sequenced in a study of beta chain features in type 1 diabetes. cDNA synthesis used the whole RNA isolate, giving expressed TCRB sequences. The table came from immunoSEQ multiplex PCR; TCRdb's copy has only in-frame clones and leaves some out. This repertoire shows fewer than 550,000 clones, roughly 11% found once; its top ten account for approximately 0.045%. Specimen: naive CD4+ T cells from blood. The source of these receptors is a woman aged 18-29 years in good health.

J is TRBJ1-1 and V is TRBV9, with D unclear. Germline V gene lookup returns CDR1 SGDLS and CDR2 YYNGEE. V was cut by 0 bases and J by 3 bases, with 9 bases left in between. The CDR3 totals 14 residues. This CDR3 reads CASSVEVYDTEAFF. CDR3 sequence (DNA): TGTGCCAGCAGCGTAGAAGTCTACGACACTGAAGCTTTCTTT.

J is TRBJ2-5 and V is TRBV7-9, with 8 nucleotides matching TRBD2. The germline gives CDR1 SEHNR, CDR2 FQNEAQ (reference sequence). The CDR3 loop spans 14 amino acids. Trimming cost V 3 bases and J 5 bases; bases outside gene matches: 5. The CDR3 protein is CASSFLPGGETQYF. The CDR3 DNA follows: TGTGCCAGCAGCTTCCTCCCGGGAGGGGAGACCCAGTACTTC. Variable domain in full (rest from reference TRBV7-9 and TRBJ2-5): DTGVSQNPRHKITKRGQNVTFRCDPISEHNRLYWYRQTLGQGPEFLTYFQNEAQLEKSRLLSDRFSAERPKGSFSTLEIQRTEQGDSAMYLCASSFLPGGETQYFGPGTRLLVL.

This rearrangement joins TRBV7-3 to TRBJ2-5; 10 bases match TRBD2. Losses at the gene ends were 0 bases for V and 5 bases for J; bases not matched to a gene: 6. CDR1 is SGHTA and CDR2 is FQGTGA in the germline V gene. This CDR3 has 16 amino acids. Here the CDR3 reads CASSLTPLAGAETQYF. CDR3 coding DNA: TGTGCCAGCAGCTTAACGCCCCTAGCGGGAGCCGAGACCCAGTACTTC.

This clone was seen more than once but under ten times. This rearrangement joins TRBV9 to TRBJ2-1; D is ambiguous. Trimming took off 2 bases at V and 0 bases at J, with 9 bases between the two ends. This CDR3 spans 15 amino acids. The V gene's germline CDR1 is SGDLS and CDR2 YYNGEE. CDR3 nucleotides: TGTGCCAGCAGCGTGGACGCGTACTCCTACAATGAGCAGTTCTTC. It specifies CASSVDAYSYNEQFF.